These 14 T cell receptor beta chains share one sample of origin, sequenced in a study of cytomegalovirus exposure and HLA in healthy donors. The primer mix had 60 Vbeta and 13 Jbeta primers. Some clones are missing from TCRdb's copy, which holds only in-frame ones; the method was immunoSEQ multiplex PCR. The sample carries 160,000 or so clones, more than 75% recorded once. The sample comprised PBMCs. The receptors were gathered from a woman under 30 in good health and CMV-seronegative.

The chain carries TRBV10-3 and TRBJ2-3; D is perhaps TRBD2 (6 bases). V shed 4 bases and J shed 0 bases, with 17 bases lying between them. This CDR3 comprises 17 residues. Germline lookup yields CDR1 ENHRY and CDR2 SYGVKD. CDR3 bases: TGTGCCATCAGTGTCGGACTAAACAACCCTAGCACAGATACGCAGTATTTT. This sequence encodes CAISVGLNNPSTDTQYF.

The chain employs TRBV7-8 and TRBJ1-1; D not resolved. The CDR3 has 14 amino acids. V lost 2 bases and J 3 bases, leaving 10 bases between the germline ends. CDR1 and CDR2 (germline): SGHVS, FQNEAQ. The CDR3 sequence: CASSLRPQDTEAFF. The CDR3 DNA sequence: TGTGCCAGCAGCTTACGGCCTCAGGACACTGAAGCTTTCTTT.

The chain carries TRBV6-4 and TRBJ2-5; possible D gene TRBD2, 6 bases. The CDR3 consists of 13 residues. Germline CDR1 reads MRHNA; CDR2 reads SNTAGT. V was shortened by 9 bases and J by 3 bases, with 14 bases between the two germline ends. CDR3 DNA: TGTGCCAGGACCACTGAGCGGGAAGAGACCCAGTACTTC. This translates into CARTTEREETQYF.

The chain is built from TRBV18 and TRBJ2-3, with D perhaps TRBD2 (6 bases). The CDR3 runs 17 residues. Per germline, CDR1 KGHSH and CDR2 LQKENI. Trimming removed 3 bases at V and 0 bases at J, with 16 bases between. CDR3 DNA sequence: TGTGCCAGCTCACCCCTCCCTCTAGCGACTAGCACAGATACGCAGTATTTT. Translated, it gives CASSPLPLATSTDTQYF.

The sample holds a few counts of this clone. The V call is TRBV30, the J call TRBJ1-4, with 8 bases matching TRBD1. CDR1 and CDR2 from the germline V gene are GTSNPN and SVGIG (reference sequence). The V segment lost 4 bases and the J segment 7 bases; nucleotides outside the gene matches: 20. This CDR3 comprises 18 residues. This CDR3 is CAWKNKKTGEDRGEKLFF. For the CDR3, the DNA is TGTGCCTGGAAGAACAAAAAGACAGGGGAAGATCGCGGTGAAAAACTGTTTTTT. The variable domain in full, completed from reference TRBV30 and TRBJ1-4, reads SQTIHQWPATLVQPVGSPLSLECTVEGTSNPNLYWYRQAAGRGLQLLFYSVGIGQISSEVPQNLSASRPQDRQFILSSKKLLLSDSGFYLCAWKNKKTGEDRGEKLFFGSGTQLSVL.

The chain is built from TRBV19 and TRBJ1-2; 10 bases align to TRBD1. The ends lost 5 bases at V and 5 bases at J; junction bases unmatched: 5. Germline V CDR1 and CDR2: LNHDA, SQIVND (reference sequence). The CDR3 is 14 residues long. The CDR3 sequence is CASSHRDRGYGYTF. As DNA, the CDR3 is TGTGCCAGTAGTCACCGGGACAGGGGTTATGGCTACACCTTC.

The chain recombines TRBV28 with TRBJ1-5, with D possibly matching TRBD1 (5 bases). V gave up 8 bases and J gave up 4 bases, with 12 bases separating them. Germline loops: CDR1 MDHEN, CDR2 SYDVKM. The CDR3 has 13 residues. In DNA form, the CDR3 reads TGTGCCAGCGGCCCGGGGGAAAATCAGCCCCAGCATTTT. The encoded protein is CASGPGENQPQHF.

This sequence joins TRBV4-3 and TRBJ1-6; D unresolved. Deletions cut 0 bases from V and 9 bases from J, with 18 bases between. Germline V CDR1 and CDR2: LGHNA, YSLEER. The CDR3 loop spans 17 amino acids. In nucleotides, the CDR3 is TGCGCCAGCAGCCAAGAGAACCTCTCACTGCGGGGTTCACCCCTCCACTTT. Amino acids: CASSQENLSLRGSPLHF.

The V and J genes are TRBV19 and TRBJ1-2; D is unclear. V lost 5 bases and J 4 bases, leaving 17 bases between the germline ends. Germline CDR1 LNHDA, CDR2 SQIVND (reference sequence). The CDR3 is made up of 15 amino acids. Written as DNA, the CDR3 is TGTGCCAGTAGTCCTAGGTCCGGGGAGACCTATGGCTACACCTTC. Protein sequence: CASSPRSGETYGYTF.

This clone was found a few times. The chain is built from TRBV7-9 and TRBJ1-4; D remains unclear. The germline V gene has CDR1 SEHNR and CDR2 FQNEAQ (reference sequence). With 6 bases removed from V and 4 bases from J, the gap between germline ends came to 12 bases. This CDR3 is built from 14 residues. The CDR3 nucleotides are TGTGCCAGCAGTCGGGGTCGCGATAATGAAAAACTGTTTTTT. Amino acids: CASSRGRDNEKLFF.

The chain has TRBV28 and TRBJ2-5; D is unclear. This CDR3 has 13 amino acids. The V and J ends lost 2 bases and 2 bases respectively, with 6 bases between them. Germline assignment: CDR1 MDHEN and CDR2 SYDVKM. The CDR3 DNA sequence: TGTGCCAGCAGTTTACTGTTTCAAGAGACCCAGTACTTC. It encodes CASSLLFQETQYF. The full variable domain, in which reference TRBV28 and TRBJ2-5 provide the parts outside the CDR3, is DVKVTQSSRYLVKRTGEKVFLECVQDMDHENMFWYRQDPGLGLRLIYFSYDVKMKEKGDIPEGYSVSREKKERFSLILESASTNQTSMYLCASSLLFQETQYFGPGTRLLVL.

The chain links TRBV5-8 to TRBJ2-7, with 11 bases that match TRBD2. The CDR3 length is 17 residues. J lost 2 bases, V lost 6 bases, and 13 bases had no gene match. Germline V gene lookup returns CDR1 SGHTS and CDR2 YDEGEE. CDR3 sequence: CASNIRSGLADTYEQYF. CDR3 DNA: TGTGCCAGCAACATTCGGTCGGGACTAGCGGATACCTACGAGCAGTACTTC.

CDR3 region: CASTTPRRGTTEAFF. The CDR3 DNA reads as TGTGCCAGCACCACCCCGCGCCGGGGGACGACTGAAGCTTTCTTT. V is TRBV28 and J is TRBJ1-1; possibly TRBD1 for D (5 bases). CDR3 length equals 15 residues. V was cut by 7 bases and J by 5 bases, with 20 bases left in between. The germline CDR1 and CDR2 sequences are MDHEN and SYDVKM.

The chain has TRBV2 and TRBJ2-3; 11 bases align to TRBD2. After removal of 2 bases from V and 8 bases from J, the junction contained 6 bases not matched to a gene. CDR1 is SNHLY and CDR2 is FYNNEI in the germline V gene. The CDR3 is 15 residues long. The CDR3 here is CASSERSGGAVTQYF. CDR3 sequence (DNA): TGTGCCAGCAGTGAACGTAGCGGGGGGGCCGTTACGCAGTATTTT.